This T cell receptor beta chain was recovered during a study of PD-1 blockade in classical Hodgkin lymphoma (dated by TCRdb to the early 2020s). Regarding the study in general: Nivolumab dosing was 3 mg/kg intravenously every 2 weeks, continuing until either disease progression or unacceptable toxicity. The study used TCR beta sequencing and CyTOF to define a peripheral blood immune signature of response to PD-1 blockade in classical Hodgkin lymphoma.

From the germline V gene, CDR1 is SGHAT and CDR2 is FQNNGV. Relative to germline, V is 4 bases shorter and J is 9 bases shorter, with 16 bases between their ends. The CDR3 sequence holds 14 residues, the cysteine and phenylalanine included. The DNA shown is the 42-base CDR3, in frame from base 1. Worth noting for this clone: It lacks a known antigen. No clone much larger than this one lies a single base away; base qualities are absent.

The intended sense of this specimen's time point label: cycle 2 day 1 (C2D1) of nivolumab. All trial patients had relapsed after autologous stem cell transplantation, with cohorts A, B and C differing in prior brentuximab vedotin exposure. A total of fewer than 70 patients with relapsed/refractory classical Hodgkin lymphoma made up the trial cohort, and each patient's best overall response was complete response, partial response or progressive disease. Single-agent nivolumab was administered to trial patients in the multi-cohort phase II CheckMate 205 trial. Best overall response was determined by an independent review committee according to the 2007 International Working Group response criteria. Trial PBMCs were collected immediately before nivolumab initiation (C1D1) and during therapy at cycle 2 day 1 and cycle 4 day 1. After peripheral blood was drawn into 8 mL Vacutainer Cell Preparation Tubes, PBMCs were isolated by centrifugation and then cryopreserved.

Paper-wide results and their limitations: Only a single clinical trial cohort was studied, and what caused the repertoire differences, possibly disease activity or prior therapy, remained undefined. Baseline TCR diversity was reported to be lower in newly diagnosed patients than in healthy donors, and even lower in relapsed/refractory patients. By C4D1, a significant rise was seen in CD4+ TCR diversity but not in CD8+ TCR diversity (p=0.0027 vs p=0.16), and the rise was most apparent among complete responders (p=0.02). Lower diversity was seen in patients whose nivolumab began less than 1 year after ASCT, and these patients were left out of later analyses so that immune reconstitution would not confound the results. Trial patients achieving complete response had baseline diversity similar to newly diagnosed patients, whereas partial responders and progressors had significantly lower diversity.

Genomic DNA was isolated using the Qiagen DNeasy kit from unsorted PBMCs as well as from negatively selected CD4+ and CD8+ fractions. TCR beta CDR3 regions were subjected to amplification by immunoSEQ multiplex PCR with primers that anneal to V and J segments. A synthetic immune receptor repertoire was used to minimize amplification bias, and any remaining bias was removed computationally after sequencing. Regarding the original processing steps: Custom Python scripts were used to quantify repertoire diversity as the Shannon entropy index. The unsorted, CD4+ and CD8+ repertoires were each analyzed separately, with the exception of combined analyses, where CD4+ and CD8+ sequences were merged in silico. Clonal expansion was defined as at least a 2-fold frequency increase after treatment relative to C1D1, with a pseudocount of 0.5 for undetected baseline clones. Singleton clones were defined as clones with 0 or 1 copy at C1D1, and non-singleton clones were defined as clones with 2 or more copies. Clones expanded in unsorted samples were annotated as CD4+, CD8+ or unknown by matching protein sequences in sorted samples from the same patient. Wilcoxon tests were applied to paired samples to test diversity changes from C1D1 to C4D1. TCRdb mirrors the immuneACCESS table, restricted to in-frame sequences. Some clones are absent from its copies; in checked studies, under half trace to an unresolved V gene, and the reason for the others is unknown. The V and J calls and clone size are taken from that table; D and trimming were inferred from the DNA. This sample gives about 110,000 clones in total; 80% to 90% of them show up just once. The ten largest clones take up 20% of the sample.

The sequence came from a human donor with classical Hodgkin lymphoma. The sequencing used peripheral blood mononuclear cells (PBMCs), collected before the second cycle of nivolumab. The chain was built from TRBV11-2 and TRBJ2-1; no D gene call is confident. The nucleotides read TGTGCCAGCAGCTCTAGTCAGGCCATCGGTGAGCAGTTCTTC. Its amino acids are CASSSSQAIGEQFF.